Listed below are T cell receptor beta chains from one sample, sequenced in a study of cytomegalovirus exposure and HLA in healthy donors. Clones were read by immunoSEQ multiplex PCR, and TCRdb kept only the in-frame ones, dropping some. The table shows 150,000 to 200,000 clones, with around 81% occurring only once. What was sequenced was PBMCs. The receptors here all came from a man younger than 45 in good health and CMV-seronegative. CDR3s include the opening cysteine and the closing phenylalanine or tryptophan. The D gene is left open where the match is weak. Size is omitted from some rows. Given values are once, few, many or a class for expanded clones.

clone size: -
D gene: TRBD2
V gene: TRBV30
J gene: TRBJ2-3
CDR3 length: 16
CDR3 DNA: TGTGCCTGGAGTATCGGGACTAGCGGGCGGACAGATACGCAGTATTTT
CDR3 protein: CAWSIGTSGRTDTQYF

clone size: -
D gene: -
V gene: TRBV23-1
J gene: TRBJ1-1
CDR3 length: 17
CDR3 DNA: TGCGCCAGCCGAAAAGAACAGGGCAGGCCCTTGGGCCCTGAAGCTTTCTTT
CDR3 protein: CASRKEQGRPLGPEAFF

clone size: -
D gene: -
V gene: TRBV30
J gene: TRBJ1-1
CDR3 length: 13
CDR3 DNA: TGTGCCTGGAGTGTACGAGAGAACACTGAAGCTTTCTTT
CDR3 protein: CAWSVRENTEAFF

clone size: -
D gene: TRBD1
V gene: TRBV11-1
J gene: TRBJ2-7
CDR3 length: 14
CDR3 DNA: TGTGCCAGCAGATCGGGACAGGGGCCCGCGGAGCAGTACTTC
CDR3 protein: CASRSGQGPAEQYF

clone size: -
D gene: -
V gene: TRBV9
J gene: TRBJ2-7
CDR3 length: 15
CDR3 DNA: TGTGCCAGCAGCCCCCGCTACAGCAGCTCCTACGAGCAGTACTTC
CDR3 protein: CASSPRYSSSYEQYF

clone size: -
D gene: -
V gene: TRBV4-1
J gene: TRBJ2-5
CDR3 length: 16
CDR3 DNA: TGCGCCAGCAGCCAAGTGGAGCTCGGACTTCAAGAGACCCAGTACTTC
CDR3 protein: CASSQVELGLQETQYF

clone size: few
D gene: TRBD2
V gene: TRBV5-1
J gene: TRBJ2-1
CDR3 length: 15
CDR3 DNA: TGCGCCAGCAGCTTGGGACTAGCCGGTTACAATGAGCAGTTCTTC
CDR3 protein: CASSLGLAGYNEQFF

clone size: few
D gene: TRBD2
V gene: TRBV11-3
J gene: TRBJ2-1
CDR3 length: 16
CDR3 DNA: TGTGCCAGCAGCTTAGGTCAAAGCGGGAGTGGCAATGAGCAGTTCTTC
CDR3 protein: CASSLGQSGSGNEQFF

clone size: -
D gene: -
V gene: TRBV9
J gene: TRBJ2-3
CDR3 length: 15
CDR3 DNA: TGTGCCAGCAGCGGCGGGGACTTCATCACAGATACGCAGTATTTT
CDR3 protein: CASSGGDFITDTQYF

clone size: once
D gene: -
V gene: TRBV9
J gene: TRBJ2-5
CDR3 length: 17
CDR3 DNA: TGTGCCAGCAGCGTAGGAGGGGGAGGGGGGTCCGATATGACCCAGTACTTC
CDR3 protein: CASSVGGGGGSDMTQYF

clone size: few
D gene: -
V gene: TRBV6-5
J gene: TRBJ2-3
CDR3 length: 13
CDR3 DNA: TGTGCCAGCAGGCCCAGCGGGACAGATACGCAGTATTTT
CDR3 protein: CASRPSGTDTQYF

clone size: once
D gene: -
V gene: TRBV5-4
J gene: TRBJ2-2
CDR3 length: 15
CDR3 DNA: TGTGCCAGCAGCTTGGACTCAGCGAGGTCGGGGGAGCTGTTTTTT
CDR3 protein: CASSLDSARSGELFF

clone size: -
D gene: TRBD1
V gene: TRBV25-1
J gene: TRBJ1-6
CDR3 length: 15
CDR3 DNA: TGTGCCAGCAGTGGTCCGGGACAGGGTAATTCACCCCTCCACTTT
CDR3 protein: CASSGPGQGNSPLHF

clone size: -
D gene: TRBD2
V gene: TRBV19
J gene: TRBJ2-1
CDR3 length: 14
CDR3 DNA: TGTGCCAGTACCTCTAGCGGGCTGTACAATGAGCAGTTCTTC
CDR3 protein: CASTSSGLYNEQFF

clone size: -
D gene: -
V gene: TRBV21-1
J gene: TRBJ2-1
CDR3 length: 16
CDR3 DNA: TGTGCCAGCAGCAAAGGGAGGCAGAGCTCCTACAATGAGCAGTTCTTC
CDR3 protein: CASSKGRQSSYNEQFF

clone size: -
D gene: -
V gene: TRBV30
J gene: TRBJ1-2
CDR3 length: 13
CDR3 DNA: TGTGCCTGGAGTGATCTGACAGGTTATGGCTACACCTTC
CDR3 protein: CAWSDLTGYGYTF

clone size: few
D gene: -
V gene: TRBV28
J gene: TRBJ1-5
CDR3 length: 15
CDR3 DNA: TGTGCCAGCAGCCAATCAACAGGGATCGATCAGCCCCAGCATTTT
CDR3 protein: CASSQSTGIDQPQHF

clone size: once
D gene: TRBD1
V gene: TRBV7-2
J gene: TRBJ2-7
CDR3 length: 14
CDR3 DNA: TGTGCCAGCAGCTTAAGGGGGCGAAACTACGAGCAGTACTTC
CDR3 protein: CASSLRGRNYEQYF

clone size: -
D gene: -
V gene: TRBV6-1
J gene: TRBJ1-5
CDR3 length: 13
CDR3 DNA: TGTGCCAGCAGGGCCGAACCGTTCGAGCCCCAGCATTTT
CDR3 protein: CASRAEPFEPQHF